This note documents a single TCR beta chain sequence. This clone was seen ten or more times. Its binding antigen is unknown. The read halts 3 residues ahead of the CDR3 end, with the missing end drawn from the germline J gene. These data originate in a study of T cell clonality in common variable immunodeficiency (dated by TCRdb to about 2015). Paper-wide results and their limitations: Fewer TCRbeta clones were shared among CVID subjects than among healthy controls (p < 0.0001). According to the authors, finding the cause of the higher clonality in CVID would require sequencing the repertoires of T cell subpopulations. Although equal DNA input was used, an average of roughly 80,000 unique sequences per sample was obtained for controls, compared with around 32,000 for CVID samples. Differences among patients in the CVID cohort limited the correlations between repertoire features and clinical complications. TCRbeta clonality was higher in CVID subjects than in healthy controls (t-test p = 0.018), and the increase was most characteristic of about a third of subjects. CVID TCRbeta sequences were reported to have fewer deletions and N-nucleotide insertions and to lack highly modified clones with 13 or more V deletions.

Equivalent amounts of genomic DNA from CVID and control samples were used as sequencing input. For every sample, a 60 bp segment covering the rearranged TCRbeta CDR3 region was amplified and then sequenced. TCRbeta amplification used the immunoSEQ assay, a bias-corrected multiplex PCR with high-throughput sequencing. Concerning the study's data processing: Every unique nucleotide sequence counted as a clone and was annotated with V, D and J genes, copy number and frequency. Sequences were labeled productive if in frame, and non-productive if out of frame or containing stop codons. Clonality was calculated from Shannon's entropy as previously described. The predicted amino acid sequences of productive clones were used to derive mean CDR3 Kyte-Doolittle hydropathy. The R hclust function was used to hierarchically cluster scaled V gene usage with Manhattan distance and complete linkage. Sharing of clones by CDR3 amino acid sequence was evaluated through resampling of 12 repertoires per group over 100 rounds. The repertoires were screened for approximately 63 published EBV-specific TCRbeta sequences and some 230 published CMV-specific TCRbeta sequences. After a couple of CVID samples that produced fewer than 10,000 sequences were dropped from the analysis, 42 CVID repertoires remained. TCRdb took over this immuneACCESS table, retaining in-frame rearrangements with V and J assigned. Such tables are incomplete; in checked studies, under half of the missing clones stem from an unresolved V gene, and the remainder is unexplained. For V, J and clone size, that table is used; D and trimming come from the DNA. With roughly 50,000 clones recorded, this sample contains no clone counted only once. 3.4% of the sample comes from the top ten.

Both CVID patients and healthy controls were predominantly of Caucasian heritage. Heparinized peripheral whole blood samples of about 5 to 9 ml were collected from each donor. Genomic DNA from adults with common variable immune deficiency (CVID) and from healthy adult controls was used for sequencing of TCRbeta CDR3 repertoires. The control group was made up of around 22 healthy adult volunteers (about ten male and roughly twelve female) whose ages ranged from 23 to 66 years, with a mean age of 34. Diluted blood was density-centrifuged over Hypaque 1077 or Ficoll-Paque to isolate peripheral blood mononuclear cells. Unsorted mononuclear cells served as the source of genomic DNA, which was extracted either by Qiagen column purification or by a centrifugation-based method. The CDR3 starts with the cysteine, ends with the phenylalanine, and has 17 residues. The DNA has 42 bases, all within the CDR3, and is read from base 1. Per the germline V gene (reference sequence), GTSNPN is the CDR1 and SVGIG is the CDR2.

The chain employs TRBV30 and TRBJ2-3; 9 bases in between match TRBD2. This sequence originates from a person between 18 and 75 years old in good health. The sequencing sample was made of peripheral blood mononuclear cells. The CDR3 is CAWSAPGLANSLGAQYF. The sequenced CDR3 bases are TGTGCCTGGAGTGCTCCAGGACTAGCGAACTCCCTTGGGGCG.